This T cell receptor beta chain came from a study of T cell clones after liver transplantation. About the research overall: Pre-transplant mixed lymphocyte reactions yielded third-party-reactive TCRbeta sequences as comparators for graft-donor-reactive sequences. Without induction therapy, subjects received standard immunosuppression until 12-24 months post-transplant.

Broader study findings: Small, mixed patient groups and varying post-transplant times limit these conclusions.

The germline V gene has CDR1 ENHRY and CDR2 SYGVKD. V gave up 3 bases and J gave up 9 bases, with 11 bases separating them. This CDR3 is built from 12 residues. TCRdb keeps only in-frame clones here, not all; method: immunoSEQ multiplex PCR. The table has roughly 6,100 clones, 31% seen once; the top ten hold 15% to 20%. TCRbeta sequences of proliferating CFSE-low MLR cells were labeled alloreactive. Pre-transplant recipient cells responded to graft donor PBMCs, splenocytes, lymph-node cells, or third-party PBMCs. A remark on this clone: The antigen remains unidentified.

The chain carries TRBV10-3 and TRBJ1-2; no clear D. This TCR derives from a human patient who received a liver transplant. A subset of T cells may come from the graft donor. The sequencing input was CD4+ T cells from cultured PBMCs. DNA of the CDR3: TGTGCCATCAGTGAAACTGGGGAGTGCTACACCTTC. This gives the protein CAISETGECYTF.